This T cell receptor (beta chain) was obtained from a study of CD8 T cells in Susac syndrome. A quantity of about 0.5 to 1 ug RNA underwent reverse transcription using random hexamers. MiXCR, run by TCRdb on the immunoSEQ multiplex PCR reads, gives a single entry per CDR3 protein. Among roughly 400,000 distinct CDR3 sequences listed, more than 70% were seen once. Comment on this clonotype: Its target is unknown.

Overall study findings and caveats: An acknowledgment was made by the study that its TCR sequencing and HLA analysis involved relatively few individuals.

The CDR3 is 14 amino acids. V gave up 9 bases and J gave up 3 bases; unmatched junction bases: 10. Germline values: CDR1 MNHEY, CDR2 SMNVEV (reference sequence). The TEMRA cells underwent FACS enrichment, while the CD8+ and CD4+ T cells underwent negative isolation. Sequenced sample: CD8+ T cells from PBMCs. The clonotype comes from a human donor with multiple sclerosis. This chain uses TRBV27 with TRBJ2-7, with 8 bases fitting TRBD2. CDR3 in DNA: TGTGCCAGTGCCGGGGGGGACACCTACTACGAGCAGTACTTC. It translates to CASAGGDTYYEQYF.